These T cell receptor beta chains were read from a single sample in a study of T-cell memory formation after mild COVID-19. MiXCR, run by TCRdb on the 5' RACE reads, gives a single entry per CDR3 protein. The sample carries around 90,000 distinct CDR3 sequences, less than 15% recorded once. Material for sequencing was PBMCs or a T cell subset sorted from them (not recorded which). All receptors come from a man aged 18 to 29 who had mild COVID-19 (a few samples of this study predate the infection). Cell type and time point are not known. Both conserved end residues are part of each CDR3. The D gene is left open where the match is weak. Clone size appears in some rows only: once, few, many, or a class for an expanded clone.

TRBJ2-3,TRBV18,13,few,NA,TGTGCCAGCTCACCGGACAGCACAGATACGCAGTATTTT,CASSPDSTDTQYF
TRBJ1-6,TRBV7-9,16,NA,NA,TGTGCCAGCAGCCCCACAATGGCAGGGATAGGTTCACCCCTCCACTTT,CASSPTMAGIGSPLHF
TRBJ2-5,TRBV5-1,15,many,NA,TGCGCCAGCAGCTTGGCCGTATTAACGGAAGAGACCCAGTACTTC,CASSLAVLTEETQYF
TRBJ1-4,TRBV2,12,many,NA,TGTGCCAGCGCTGGGGCTAATGAAAAACTGTTTTTT,CASAGANEKLFF
TRBJ2-7,TRBV11-2,14,few,NA,TGTGCCAGCAGCTTAGCCCCCGCAGGTTACGAGCAGTACTTC,CASSLAPAGYEQYF
TRBJ1-2,TRBV6-5,13,few,TRBD1,TGTGCCAGCTGCTTCCGGGACAGTGATGGCTACACCTTC,CASCFRDSDGYTF
TRBJ2-1,TRBV4-1,13,NA,NA,TGCGCCAGCAGCCAAATCGAGGGCGATGAGCAGTTCTTC,CASSQIEGDEQFF
TRBJ2-1,TRBV23-1,15,NA,TRBD1,TGCGCCAGCATACGGGACAGGGTACCCTCCAATGAGCAGTTCTTC,CASIRDRVPSNEQFF
TRBJ1-1,TRBV27,14,NA,TRBD1,TGTGCCAGCAGTAAGCAGGGGGCATGGACTGAAGCTTTCTTT,CASSKQGAWTEAFF
TRBJ2-5,TRBV11-3,16,once,NA,TGTGCCAGCAGTCCCCACCAGCCAGAGGACCAAGAGACCCAGTACTTC,CASSPHQPEDQETQYF
TRBJ1-6,TRBV25-1,16,few,NA,TGTGCCAGCAGTGAATGGAGATGGGAAACCCATTCACCCCTCCACTTT,CASSEWRWETHSPLHF
TRBJ1-2,TRBV28,14,few,NA,TGTGCCAGCAGTCCCCCGGCAGTCTACTATGGCTACACCTTC,CASSPPAVYYGYTF
TRBJ2-3,TRBV6-1,14,NA,TRBD2,TGTGCCAGCAGTGGTAGCGGGGACACAGATACGCAGTATTTT,CASSGSGDTDTQYF
TRBJ2-1,TRBV13,14,few,NA,TGTGCCAGCAGCCCGTTGGAGGGTAGAAATGAGCAGTTCTTC,CASSPLEGRNEQFF
TRBJ2-7,TRBV7-2,14,NA,TRBD1,TGTGCCAGCAGCTTAGCAGGGGGCAGGGGCGAGCAGTACTTC,CASSLAGGRGEQYF
TRBJ1-1,TRBV7-9,12,NA,NA,TGTGCCAGCAGCCCCGGCGGCTCTGAAGCTTTCTTT,CASSPGGSEAFF
TRBJ2-3,TRBV10-3,16,NA,NA,TGTGCCATCAGTGAAAACAGGCCCCCGACCCAAGATACGCAGTATTTT,CAISENRPPTQDTQYF
TRBJ2-7,TRBV4-2,15,many,NA,TGTGCCAGCAGCCCCGGACTTCCGAGCTCCTACGAGCAGTACTTC,CASSPGLPSSYEQYF
TRBJ1-2,TRBV2,12,NA,NA,TGTGCCAGCAGGGGACGAGCTGTTGGCTACACCTTC,CASRGRAVGYTF